These 25 T cell receptor beta chains share one sample of origin, sequenced in a study of CD8 T cells in ankylosing spondylitis. TCRdb used MiXCR to reprocess the 5' RACE reads, holding one entry per CDR3 protein. The profile covers about 140,000 distinct CDR3 sequences, with roughly 8.3% appearing a single time and approximately 7% taken by the ten largest. Sequencing was done on a sample of synovial fluid, either unsorted or a sorted T cell fraction (not recorded which). The receptors come from a male donor with ankylosing spondylitis.

This clonotype was counted ten times or more. V gene TRBV20-1 combines with J gene TRBJ1-6; 7 bases are shared with TRBD1. The V segment lost 4 bases and the J segment 11 bases; nucleotides outside the gene matches: 8. Per germline, CDR1 DFQATT and CDR2 SNEGSKA (reference sequence). The CDR3 runs to 13 residues. This CDR3 reads CSAKDRDGTPLHF. As DNA, the CDR3 is TGCAGTGCTAAAGACAGGGATGGGACACCCCTCCACTTT.

A word on this clonotype: Given a much more abundant clone one base away, this may be a read error. This rearrangement joins TRBV3-1 to TRBJ2-7; the match to TRBD2 covers 7 bases. V lost 4 bases and J lost 7; bases outside the gene matches: 13. This CDR3 has 15 amino acids. Germline assignment: CDR1 LGHDT and CDR2 YNNKEL (reference sequence). CDR3 coding DNA: TGTGCCAGCAGCCCCTTGCCGGAAGGGGAGGGTGAGCAGTACTTC. Protein: CASSPLPEGEGEQYF.

The CDR3 DNA is TGCAGTGCCAGAAAGACTCCTAACTCCTACGAGCAGTACTTC. It specifies CSARKTPNSYEQYF. This chain connects TRBV20-1 to TRBJ2-7; D unresolved. The V and J ends lost 6 bases and 0 bases respectively, with 15 bases between them. CDR1 is DFQATT and CDR2 is SNEGSKA in the germline V gene (reference sequence). The CDR3 runs 14 residues.

This clonotype was counted ten times or more. The rearrangement uses TRBV19 and TRBJ1-1; D is uncertain. Germline CDR1 reads LNHDA; CDR2 reads SQIVND (reference sequence). V lost 3 bases and J lost 6, with 11 bases in between. The length of the CDR3 is 13 residues. The CDR3 loop reads CASSIRGLSEAFF. The DNA for the CDR3 is TGTGCCAGTAGTATTCGAGGTTTATCTGAAGCTTTCTTT.

This clonotype came up many times. V and J are TRBV7-8 and TRBJ1-5; 7 bases are a match to TRBD1. The CDR3 totals 15 residues. The V segment lost 8 bases and the J segment 2 bases; nucleotides outside the gene matches: 9. From germline, CDR1 is SGHVS and CDR2 FQNEAQ. CDR3 region: CASGSGQAGNQPQHF. Here the CDR3 DNA reads TGTGCCAGCGGCTCCGGACAGGCGGGCAATCAGCCCCAGCATTTT. Filled out from reference TRBV7-8 and TRBJ1-5, the complete variable domain reads GAGVSQSPRYKVAKRGQDVALRCDPISGHVSLFWYQQALGQGPEFLTYFQNEAQLDKSGLPSDRFFAERPEGSVSTLKIQRTQQEDSAVYLCASGSGQAGNQPQHFGDGTRLSIL.

V is TRBV12-3 or TRBV12-4 and J is TRBJ2-7; TRBD2 agrees at 15 bases. Trimming removed 5 bases from V and 3 bases from J; junction bases left unmatched: 11. The CDR3 is 18 amino acids. The CDR3 bases are TGTGCCAGCAGTGCAAGGACTAGCGGGAGGGCCGTAGTCTACGAGCAGTACTTC. Amino acids: CASSARTSGRAVVYEQYF.

This clonotype was observed many times. V and J are TRBV27 and TRBJ1-1; D remains ambiguous. The CDR3 sequence is 15 residues long. V dropped 0 bases and J dropped 5 bases, with 13 bases sitting between them. Germline CDR1 reads MNHEY; CDR2 reads SMNVEV (reference sequence). This CDR3 is CASSLSSWALTEAFF. In DNA, the CDR3 is TGTGCCAGCAGTTTATCGAGTTGGGCCCTTACTGAAGCTTTCTTT.

This clonotype has a handful of counts. The genes are TRBV6-6 and TRBJ1-1; 7 nucleotides line up with TRBD1. Trimming removed 2 bases from V and 11 bases from J; junction bases left unmatched: 5. The CDR3 totals 12 residues. Germline CDR1 reads MNHNY; CDR2 reads SVGAGI (reference sequence). CDR3 nucleotides: TGTGCCAGCAGTTACCGGGAGACAGGGGCTTTCTTT. Translation gives CASSYRETGAFF.

This clonotype was detected ten times or more. V is TRBV10-1 and J is TRBJ2-2; D perhaps matches TRBD1 (5 bases). V was shortened by 6 bases and J by 5 bases, with 10 bases between the two germline ends. Germline CDR1 is WNHNN and CDR2 is SYGVQD (reference sequence). CDR3 length: 13 amino acids. CDR3 DNA sequence: TGCGCCAGCAGAGAAACAGGAACCGGGGAGCTGTTTTTT. This sequence encodes CASRETGTGELFF.

This clonotype was counted ten times or more. The chain employs TRBV9 and TRBJ2-1, with a possible D match to TRBD2 (5 bases). Deletions cut 4 bases from V and 3 bases from J, with 17 bases between. There are 16 residues in the CDR3. The V gene's germline CDR1 is SGDLS and CDR2 YYNGEE. DNA of the CDR3: TGTGCCAGCAGCCCCAGCGTGGCGGGCTTCTACAATGAGCAGTTCTTC. Residues: CASSPSVAGFYNEQFF.

This clonotype was recorded a few times. The V gene is TRBV20-1, the J gene TRBJ1-2, with 8 bases aligning to TRBD1. V shed 6 bases, J shed 5 bases, and the junction held 11 bases outside the gene matches. This CDR3 has 14 residues. The germline CDR1 and CDR2 sequences are DFQATT and SNEGSKA (reference sequence). CDR3 loop: CSANQDREGYGYTF. The CDR3 DNA sequence: TGCAGTGCCAACCAGGACAGGGAAGGGTATGGCTACACCTTC.

This clonotype has a count of ten or more. This chain connects TRBV19 to TRBJ2-5; TRBD1 matches 7 bases. The CDR3 runs 12 residues. CDR1 and CDR2 (germline): LNHDA, SQIVND (reference sequence). V shed 7 bases, J shed 5 bases, and the junction held 4 bases outside the gene matches. The DNA for the CDR3 is TGTGCCAGTACGGACAGGTCGGAGACCCAGTACTTC. Its translation: CASTDRSETQYF.

This clonotype was seen more than once but under ten times. This chain uses TRBV24-1 with TRBJ2-5; D is unclear. CDR1 KGHDR and CDR2 SFDVKD come from the germline V gene. The length of the CDR3 is 17 residues. The V gene lost 2 bases and the J gene lost 2 bases, with 17 bases spanning the gap. CDR3 residues: CATSDYTGTWEQETQYF. The CDR3 DNA reads as TGTGCCACCAGTGATTACACGGGTACCTGGGAACAAGAGACCCAGTACTTC.

In its sample, this clonotype was seen many times. The gene calls are TRBV20-1 and TRBJ2-1; D not certain. The CDR3 has 15 amino acids. Germline CDR1 and CDR2: DFQATT and SNEGSKA (reference sequence). V was shortened by 7 bases and J by 4 bases, with 20 bases between the two germline ends. CDR3 residues: CSVAGARMGYNEQFF. The CDR3 bases are TGCAGTGTCGCCGGAGCTAGGATGGGTTACAATGAGCAGTTCTTC.

This clonotype appeared many times. The chain couples TRBV3-1 to TRBJ2-1; perhaps TRBD2 as D (6 bases). The CDR3 spans 16 residues. Trimming shortened V by 0 bases and J by 9 bases, and 18 bases separated the two germline ends. Germline values: CDR1 LGHDT, CDR2 YNNKEL (reference sequence). The CDR3 DNA follows: TGTGCCAGCAGCCAAGATTCCTCGCGGGGTAGGGGTGAGCAGTTCTTC. Translated, it gives CASSQDSSRGRGEQFF.

The sample holds a few counts of this clonotype. The rearrangement uses TRBV27 and TRBJ2-3; D is possibly TRBD2 (5 bases). Trimming took 7 bases from V and 1 from J, leaving 12 bases between them. There are 14 residues in the CDR3. Looked up from germline, CDR1 is MNHEY and CDR2 is SMNVEV (reference sequence). CDR3 loop: CASKSSRGTDTQYF. The CDR3 bases are TGTGCCAGCAAATCGTCGAGGGGCACAGATACGCAGTATTTT.

This clonotype was detected a few times. J is TRBJ1-4 and V is TRBV27, with 7 bases lining up with TRBD1. This CDR3 spans 17 amino acids. Germline CDR1 reads MNHEY; CDR2 reads SMNVEV (reference sequence). V shed 5 bases, J shed 10 bases, and the junction held 19 bases outside the gene matches. In DNA, the CDR3 is TGTGCCAGCAGTCCCTACATAAGCAGGGGGTCAGGGGGAAAACTGTTTTTT. Amino acids: CASSPYISRGSGGKLFF. Supplemented by reference TRBV27 and TRBJ1-4, the full variable domain reads EAQVTQNPRYLITVTGKKLTVTCSQNMNHEYMSWYRQDPGLGLRQIYYSMNVEVTDKGDVPEGYKVSRKEKRNFPLILESPSPNQTSLYFCASSPYISRGSGGKLFFGSGTQLSVL.

This clonotype has just a few counts. This rearrangement joins TRBV20-1 to TRBJ1-1, with TRBD1 matching 11 bases. Germline CDR1 reads DFQATT; CDR2 reads SNEGSKA (reference sequence). The CDR3 has 13 residues. V dropped 5 bases and J dropped 6; count of bases not matched to a gene: 5. The CDR3 is CSAGRTGGSEAFF. In DNA form, the CDR3 reads TGCAGTGCTGGACGGACAGGGGGCTCTGAAGCTTTCTTT.

The genes are TRBV6-2 or TRBV6-3 and TRBJ2-5, with a tentative D call TRBD1 (6 bases). The V gene lost 6 bases and the J gene lost 5 bases, with 10 bases spanning the gap. The CDR3 has 12 residues. Per the germline V gene, CDR1 is MNHEY and CDR2 is SVGEGT. In DNA, the CDR3 is TGTGCCAGCAGGTCAGGGGCTGAGACCCAGTACTTC. Its protein is CASRSGAETQYF.

This clonotype came up many times. The rearrangement links TRBV7-2 to TRBJ2-5; 9 positions match TRBD1. The V gene end was trimmed by 6 bases and the J gene end by 4 bases; junction bases not matched to a gene: 12. Germline V CDR1 and CDR2: SGHTA, FQGNSA. The CDR3 extends over 16 amino acids. CDR3: CASSKYRGLEAETQYF. CDR3 sequence (DNA): TGTGCCAGCAGTAAATACAGGGGGCTCGAAGCAGAGACCCAGTACTTC.

This clonotype was detected many times. The chain is built from TRBV20-1 and TRBJ1-5; D is unresolved. The germline gives CDR1 DFQATT, CDR2 SNEGSKA (reference sequence). Deletions cut 5 bases from V and 7 bases from J, with 12 bases between. The CDR3 has 12 residues. The CDR3 sequence: CSAARPGQPQHF. The CDR3 DNA reads TGCAGTGCTGCAAGACCGGGGCAGCCCCAGCATTTT.

The chain couples TRBV6-1 to TRBJ2-3; the D gene is possibly TRBD2 (6 bases). This CDR3 is built from 14 residues. Trimming cost V 0 bases and J 6 bases, with 10 bases left between them. Germline lookup yields CDR1 MNHNS and CDR2 SASEGT. CDR3 sequence reads: CASSEAGGFDTQYF. The CDR3 coding sequence is TGTGCCAGCAGTGAAGCTGGGGGGTTTGATACGCAGTATTTT.

This clonotype was recorded many times. The J gene is TRBJ2-5, the V gene TRBV27, with TRBD2 identical over 7 bases. The CDR3 runs to 13 residues. V was pared by 0 bases and J by 13 bases, with 8 bases of the junction left unmatched. Germline V CDR1 and CDR2: MNHEY, SMNVEV (reference sequence). The CDR3 protein is CASSLSGLPRLYF. CDR3 bases: TGTGCCAGCAGTTTATCGGGACTACCCCGTCTGTACTTC.

This clonotype was observed a handful of times. The rearrangement uses TRBV7-3 and TRBJ2-3, with TRBD1 as a possible D gene (6 bases). CDR1 is SGHTA, CDR2 FQGTGA, per germline. The CDR3 loop spans 14 amino acids. V was clipped by 5 bases and J by 0 bases, with 9 bases between them. This CDR3 is CASSRDTSTDTQYF. Here the CDR3 DNA reads TGTGCCAGCAGCCGGGACACCAGCACAGATACGCAGTATTTT.

The chain has TRBV4-1 and TRBJ1-1, with unresolved D. Trimming took off 1 base at V and 1 base at J, with 10 bases between the two ends. Germline V gene lookup returns CDR1 MGHRA and CDR2 YSYEKL. This CDR3 has 15 amino acids. CDR3 loop: CASSQGKRANTEAFF. CDR3 nucleotide sequence: TGCGCCAGCAGCCAAGGCAAGAGGGCGAACACTGAAGCTTTCTTT.